The 7 T cell receptor beta chains given below trace back to one sample, sequenced in a study of shared clonotypes between healthy human individuals. The table came from immunoSEQ multiplex PCR; TCRdb's copy has only in-frame clones and leaves some out. Here the sample spans around 940,000 clones, 70% to 85% being singletons. The material sequenced was memory CD4+ T cells sorted from blood. Specified subset: CD45RA-negative fraction. The receptors were sampled from a man between 18 and 29 years old in good health.

The genes are TRBV9 and TRBJ2-3; TRBD1 matches 9 bases. The CDR3 is 14 amino acids. Germline V lookup: CDR1 SGDLS, CDR2 YYNGEE. V gave up 3 bases and J gave up 5 bases; unmatched junction bases: 4. The CDR3 coding sequence is TGTGCCAGCAGCGCGGGACAGGGAGAAGATACGCAGTATTTT. This codes for CASSAGQGEDTQYF.

The chain combines TRBV30 with TRBJ2-2; D perhaps matches TRBD1 (6 bases). Trimming removed 1 base at V and 4 bases at J, with 19 bases between. CDR1 is GTSNPN and CDR2 is SVGIG in the germline V gene (reference sequence). The CDR3 totals 17 residues. CDR3 in DNA: TGTGCCTGGAGTGGCCCGCTGCTCAACAGGGCCACCGGGGAGCTGTTTTTT. Protein sequence: CAWSGPLLNRATGELFF.

V gene TRBV11-2 combines with J gene TRBJ2-3, with D perhaps assigned TRBD1 or TRBD2 (5 bases each). Trimming pared 1 base from V and 0 bases from J, leaving 17 bases between. The V gene's germline CDR1 is SGHAT and CDR2 FQNNGV. The CDR3 contains 18 residues. CDR3 sequence (DNA): TGTGCCAGCAGCTTAGGGAGACGAGGGGACGGGAGCACAGATACGCAGTATTTT. It encodes CASSLGRRGDGSTDTQYF.

The count of this clone is one. V is TRBV6-5 and J is TRBJ1-3; D ambiguous. CDR1 is MNHEY, CDR2 SVGAGI, per germline. The CDR3 is 13 residues long. Trimming took 9 bases from V and 1 from J, leaving 10 bases between them. This CDR3 reads CASRRVSGNTIYF. The CDR3 DNA is TGTGCCAGTAGGCGAGTATCTGGAAACACCATATATTTT.

J is TRBJ1-2 and V is TRBV6-5, with D perhaps matching TRBD1 (5 bases). This CDR3 is 15 amino acids long. Trimming left V 8 bases short and J 4 bases short, with 20 bases between. Germline loops: CDR1 MNHEY, CDR2 SVGAGI. The CDR3 sequence: CASRTGTHQSYGYTF. CDR3 bases: TGTGCCAGCCGTACCGGGACGCATCAATCCTATGGCTACACCTTC.

The chain joins TRBV6-1 to TRBJ1-2, with D hard to call. The CDR3 is 12 residues long. The germline V gene has CDR1 MNHNS and CDR2 SASEGT. Deletions cut 3 bases from V and 3 bases from J, with 5 bases between. CDR3 sequence reads: CASSDSYYGYTF. The CDR3 DNA follows: TGTGCCAGCAGTGACAGTTACTATGGCTACACCTTC.

The chain has TRBV27 and TRBJ2-1; 10 bases agree with TRBD2. From germline, CDR1 is MNHEY and CDR2 SMNVEV (reference sequence). This CDR3 has 18 residues. The V and J ends lost 3 bases and 1 base, in that order; junction bases with no gene match: 9. The DNA for the CDR3 is TGTGCCAGCAGTTTTCGGGCTAGCGGGAGTAGTTCCTACAATGAGCAGTTCTTC. Translating it yields CASSFRASGSSSYNEQFF.